The 24 T cell receptor beta chains below come from one sample, sequenced in a study of cytomegalovirus exposure and HLA in healthy donors. Amplification used 60 Vbeta primers and 13 Jbeta primers. Sequenced by immunoSEQ multiplex PCR; TCRdb stores in-frame clones only, minus some. In the table there are about 160,000 clones, 77% of which are singletons. Specimen: PBMCs. Source of these receptors: a young man in good health and CMV-seropositive.

This clone was seen a handful of times. V is TRBV7-6 and J is TRBJ2-3; D is uncertain. CDR3 length: 11 residues. Germline V gives CDR1 SGHVS, CDR2 FNYEAQ. Between the trimmed V and J ends, which lost 5 bases and 3 bases, there was a span of 3 bases. CDR3 bases: TGTGCCAGCAGCCATACAGATACGCAGTATTTT. Its protein is CASSHTDTQYF.

The chain links TRBV7-3 to TRBJ2-2; 11 bases align to TRBD2. Germline V gene sequence: CDR1 SGHTA, CDR2 FQGTGA. This CDR3 has 16 residues. V was clipped by 5 bases and J by 2 bases; unmatched bases: 4. The chain's CDR3 is CASSNLAGGNTGELFF. The CDR3 bases are TGTGCCAGCAGCAACCTAGCGGGGGGAAACACCGGGGAGCTGTTTTTT. The full variable domain, rest sourced from reference TRBV7-3 and TRBJ2-2, is GAGVSQTPSNKVTEKGKYVELRCDPISGHTALYWYRQSLGQGPEFLIYFQGTGAADDSGLPNDRFFAVRPEGSVSTLKIQRTERGDSAVYLCASSNLAGGNTGELFFGEGSRLTVL.

The gene calls are TRBV10-3 and TRBJ2-5, with TRBD2 identical over 14 bases. The V gene's germline CDR1 is ENHRY and CDR2 SYGVKD. The V segment lost 3 bases and the J segment 3 bases; nucleotides outside the gene matches: 6. The CDR3 covers 17 residues. Here the CDR3 DNA reads TGTGCCATCAGTGATCTCTCGACTAGCGGGGGGGAAGAGACCCAGTACTTC. It is translated as CAISDLSTSGGEETQYF.

This rearrangement joins TRBV2 to TRBJ2-7, with 8 bases that match TRBD1. After removal of 2 bases from V and 3 bases from J, the junction contained 3 bases not matched to a gene. The CDR3 runs to 14 residues. Germline-derived CDR1 and CDR2 are SNHLY and FYNNEI. The CDR3 region has the DNA TGTGCCAGCAGTGAACGGGGACAGGTCTACGAGCAGTACTTC. Its protein product is CASSERGQVYEQYF.

This clone has a handful of counts. The chain joins TRBV5-1 to TRBJ1-4; D may be TRBD1 (5 bases). The CDR3 has 14 residues. Trimming cost V 1 base and J 6 bases, with 10 bases left between them. Germline loops: CDR1 SGHRS, CDR2 YFSETQ. Here the CDR3 reads CASSLRSGDEKLFF. In nucleotides, the CDR3 is TGCGCCAGCAGCTTGCGGTCGGGGGATGAAAAACTGTTTTTT.

This clone has ten or more counts. The chain carries TRBV7-8 and TRBJ2-2; weak D call: TRBD1 (5 bases). Germline V gene sequence: CDR1 SGHVS, CDR2 FQNEAQ. The V end lost 3 bases, the J end lost 4 bases, and 6 bases lay between the germline ends. The CDR3 has 13 residues. The CDR3 here is CASSFRGTGELFF. CDR3 in DNA: TGTGCCAGCAGCTTTAGGGGCACCGGGGAGCTGTTTTTT.

This chain connects TRBV5-6 to TRBJ1-2; D is ambiguous. This CDR3 is built from 13 residues. Germline lookup yields CDR1 SGHDT and CDR2 YYEEEE. V shed 4 bases and J shed 2 bases, with 9 bases lying between them. The CDR3 reads CASSDDTNYGYTF. CDR3 coding DNA: TGTGCCAGCAGCGACGACACGAACTATGGCTACACCTTC.

This chain joins TRBV5-1 and TRBJ2-5; the D gene is possibly TRBD2 (6 bases). The CDR3 length is 14 residues. V was clipped by 4 bases and J by 2 bases, with 12 bases between them. Looked up from germline, CDR1 is SGHRS and CDR2 is YFSETQ. CDR3 nucleotides: TGCGCCAGCAGCGACGCAAGCGGGCAAGAGACCCAGTACTTC. Amino acids: CASSDASGQETQYF.

This rearrangement joins TRBV9 to TRBJ1-5; 9 nucleotides agree with TRBD1. V dropped 0 bases and J dropped 4; count of bases not matched to a gene: 2. Germline assignment: CDR1 SGDLS and CDR2 YYNGEE. The CDR3 sequence is 15 residues long. In nucleotides, the CDR3 is TGTGCCAGCAGCGTAGAGGGACAGGGTAATCAGCCCCAGCATTTT. Amino acid sequence: CASSVEGQGNQPQHF.

Notes on this clone: The sample has other DNA sequences that encode this CDR3 too. V is TRBV5-6 and J is TRBJ2-7, with a weak D call TRBD1 (6 bases). The CDR3 is 14 amino acids. Germline CDR1 SGHDT, CDR2 YYEEEE. The V end lost 3 bases, the J end lost 4 bases, and 14 bases lay between the germline ends. CDR3 sequence reads: CASSWETGSYEQYF. DNA for the CDR3: TGTGCCAGCAGCTGGGAGACAGGTTCTTACGAGCAGTACTTC.

This clone came up a few times. The V call is TRBV25-1, the J call TRBJ2-3, with D uncertain. Germline loops: CDR1 MGHDK, CDR2 SYGVNS. CDR3 length: 12 amino acids. The V and J ends lost 1 base and 3 bases respectively, with 2 bases between them. Written as DNA, the CDR3 is TGTGCCAGCAGTGAATCAACAGATACGCAGTATTTT. Its translation: CASSESTDTQYF.

J is TRBJ1-6 and V is TRBV7-3; D perhaps matches TRBD1 (5 bases). Germline values: CDR1 SGHTA, CDR2 FQGTGA. V was shortened by 1 base and J by 5 bases, with 12 bases between the two germline ends. The CDR3 totals 16 residues. The CDR3: CASSLKRQFHNSPLHF. The DNA of the CDR3 is TGTGCCAGCAGCTTAAAAAGACAGTTTCATAATTCACCCCTCCACTTT.

V gene TRBV30 combines with J gene TRBJ1-1, with D tentatively TRBD1 (5 bases). The CDR3 length is 12 residues. CDR1 and CDR2 (germline): GTSNPN, SVGIG (reference sequence). V lost 2 bases and J lost 4, with 8 bases in between. Here the CDR3 reads CAWSWGGTEAFF. The CDR3 DNA reads as TGTGCCTGGAGTTGGGGGGGCACTGAAGCTTTCTTT.

This sequence joins TRBV9 and TRBJ2-2; possibly TRBD2 for D (5 bases). Germline V lookup: CDR1 SGDLS, CDR2 YYNGEE. Deletions cut 0 bases from V and 5 bases from J, with 8 bases between. This CDR3 spans 14 amino acids. CDR3 sequence (DNA): TGTGCCAGCAGCGTAGTAGCGAGGACCGGGGAGCTGTTTTTT. It encodes CASSVVARTGELFF. Full variable domain (remainder filled in from reference TRBV9 and TRBJ2-2): DSGVTQTPKHLITATGQRVTLRCSPRSGDLSVYWYQQSLDQGLQFLIQYYNGEERAKGNILERFSAQQFPDLHSELNLSSLELGDSALYFCASSVVARTGELFFGEGSRLTVL.

This rearrangement joins TRBV6-1 to TRBJ2-7; the match to TRBD1 covers 7 bases. Germline lookup yields CDR1 MNHNS and CDR2 SASEGT. Losses at the gene ends were 6 bases for V and 6 bases for J; bases not matched to a gene: 11. The CDR3 is 14 amino acids. This CDR3 is CASRVRGRKGEQYF. For the CDR3, the DNA is TGTGCCAGCAGGGTTAGGGGGCGGAAGGGCGAGCAGTACTTC.

The rearrangement joins TRBV19 to TRBJ2-7, with 10 bases identical to TRBD2. CDR1 and CDR2 (germline): LNHDA, SQIVND (reference sequence). Trimming cost V 5 bases and J 3 bases; bases outside gene matches: 7. CDR3 size: 15 residues. The DNA of the CDR3 is TGTGCCAGTAGTGTCACTAGCGGGGACTTCTACGAGCAGTACTTC. It specifies CASSVTSGDFYEQYF.

This clone was seen a few times. The chain uses TRBV11-2 and TRBJ1-5; 7 nucleotides agree with TRBD1. V was pared by 3 bases and J by 4 bases, with 3 bases of the junction left unmatched. Looked up from germline, CDR1 is SGHAT and CDR2 is FQNNGV. This CDR3 comprises 14 residues. Here the CDR3 reads CASSFGTANQPQHF. CDR3 DNA sequence: TGTGCCAGCAGCTTCGGGACAGCGAATCAGCCCCAGCATTTT.

The chain is built from TRBV4-1 and TRBJ2-7; 8 bases map to TRBD1. The CDR3 is 17 residues long. Trimming cost V 2 bases and J 0 bases; bases outside gene matches: 9. In germline, CDR1 is MGHRA, CDR2 YSYEKL. The CDR3 region has the DNA TGCGCCAGCAGCCAACTGCCGGGACAGGTGAGCTCCTACGAGCAGTACTTC. It encodes CASSQLPGQVSSYEQYF.

The rearrangement links TRBV27 to TRBJ1-2; D call uncertain. V lost 0 bases to trimming and J lost 1 base, with 3 bases between them. The CDR3 sequence is 13 residues long. The germline V gene encodes CDR1 MNHEY and CDR2 SMNVEV (reference sequence). CDR3 protein: CASSLSSNYGYTF. In DNA, the CDR3 is TGTGCCAGCAGTTTATCCAGTAACTATGGCTACACCTTC.

This clone was seen only a few times. J is TRBJ2-6 and V is TRBV13; 9 bases align to TRBD1. CDR1 and CDR2 (germline): PRHDT, FYEKMQ (reference sequence). After removal of 5 bases from V and 0 bases from J, the junction contained 8 bases not matched to a gene. The CDR3 runs to 18 residues. The CDR3 protein is CASSHGTGLLSGANVLTF. CDR3 DNA: TGTGCCAGCAGCCACGGGACAGGGTTACTCTCTGGGGCCAACGTCCTGACTTTC.

This clone was seen just once. The chain recombines TRBV5-1 with TRBJ2-7, with 7 bases identical to TRBD1. The ends lost 4 bases at V and 3 bases at J; junction bases unmatched: 10. Germline CDR1 is SGHRS and CDR2 is YFSETQ. The CDR3 covers 15 residues. The CDR3 DNA is TGCGCCAGCAGCCTTCAGACAGGGTGGTACTACGAGCAGTACTTC. Translation: CASSLQTGWYYEQYF. The variable domain in full, with the rest retrieved from reference TRBV5-1 and TRBJ2-7, is KAGVTQTPRYLIKTRGQQVTLSCSPISGHRSVSWYQQTPGQGLQFLFEYFSETQRNKGNFPGRFSGRQFSNSRSEMNVSTLELGDSALYLCASSLQTGWYYEQYFGPGTRLTVT.

CDR3 residues: CAIGQGVPYEQYF. As DNA, the CDR3 is TGTGCCATCGGACAGGGAGTCCCCTACGAGCAGTACTTC. V usage is TRBV10-3 and J usage is TRBJ2-7; 8 nucleotides align to TRBD1. Germline V gives CDR1 ENHRY, CDR2 SYGVKD. The CDR3 consists of 13 residues. The V segment lost 8 bases and the J segment 2 bases; nucleotides outside the gene matches: 5.

The gene calls are TRBV2 and TRBJ2-5, with TRBD1 matching 7 bases. The germline V gene has CDR1 SNHLY and CDR2 FYNNEI. V lost 2 bases to trimming and J lost 4 bases; unmatched junction nucleotides: 4. The length of the CDR3 is 14 residues. The CDR3 protein is CASSESAGGETQYF. The CDR3 region has the DNA TGTGCCAGCAGTGAATCGGCAGGGGGAGAGACCCAGTACTTC.

V is TRBV15 and J is TRBJ1-5; D possibly corresponds to TRBD1 (6 bases). This CDR3 has 15 amino acids. Germline-derived CDR1 and CDR2 are LNHNV and YYDKDF (reference sequence). Trimming pared 0 bases from V and 5 bases from J, leaving 11 bases between. The CDR3 DNA reads TGTGCCACCAGCAGAGACAGGCAGGGGCATCAGCCCCAGCATTTT. Encoded protein: CATSRDRQGHQPQHF.